These 27 T cell receptor beta chains came from one sample sequenced in a study of sequential checkpoint blockade in melanoma. Treatment noted: randomized to nivolumab then ipilimumab (arm A) or the reverse (arm B). Some clones are missing from TCRdb's copy, which holds only in-frame ones; the method was immunoSEQ multiplex PCR. The table includes roughly 21,000 clones, around 27% detected once. Sequencing was performed on tumor tissue (inferred from file names), taken from a patient given nivolumab and ipilimumab in sequence. All receptors derive from a human donor with melanoma.

This clone appeared a few times. This rearrangement joins TRBV7-4 to TRBJ2-7; D not certain. Between the trimmed V and J ends, which lost 3 bases and 4 bases, there was a span of 13 bases. CDR1 and CDR2 from the germline V gene are SGHVT and SQSDAQ. This CDR3 has 14 amino acids. CDR3: CASSLLTKPYEQYF. In DNA form, the CDR3 reads TGTGCCAGCAGCTTGTTGACGAAACCATACGAGCAGTACTTC.

In DNA form, the CDR3 reads TGTGCCAGCAGTTCCTCCTTTATATTCCATGAGCAGTACTTC. This encodes CASSSSFIFHEQYF. The rearrangement links TRBV28 to TRBJ2-7; D gene ambiguous. This CDR3 comprises 14 residues. V shed 4 bases and J shed 7 bases, with 17 bases lying between them. Germline CDR1 and CDR2: MDHEN and SYDVKM.

This clone was detected ten times or more. V gene TRBV11-1 combines with J gene TRBJ2-1; 10 bases align to TRBD1. V dropped 3 bases and J dropped 2; count of bases not matched to a gene: 1. CDR3 size: 15 residues. The germline V gene encodes CDR1 SGHAT and CDR2 FQDESV (reference sequence). The CDR3, as DNA: TGTGCCAGCAGCTTCGGACAGGGGGCCTACAATGAGCAGTTCTTC. Protein product: CASSFGQGAYNEQFF.

This clone was seen a single time. The chain uses TRBV18 and TRBJ2-3, with 9 positions matching TRBD1. Unmatched junction bases numbered 8, after V lost 2 bases and J lost 5 bases. Germline CDR1 KGHSH, CDR2 LQKENI. The CDR3 is made up of 16 amino acids. CDR3 bases: TGTGCCAGCTCACCAACCGGGACAGGGTCAGGAGATACGCAGTATTTT. Its protein is CASSPTGTGSGDTQYF.

This clone has a count of ten or more. In DNA, the CDR3 is TGTGCCAGCAGCTTAGGAGGGGGGGCGGGCACTGAAGCTTTCTTT. It translates to CASSLGGGAGTEAFF. This chain uses TRBV11-3 with TRBJ1-1; perhaps TRBD1 as D (6 bases). Deletions cut 1 base from V and 4 bases from J, with 13 bases between. The CDR3 length is 15 residues. Germline V CDR1 and CDR2: SGHNT, YENEEA.

The rearrangement joins TRBV6-7 to TRBJ1-5; unclear D gene. TRBV6-7 is flagged as an ORF with uncertain function. The CDR3 has 16 amino acids. The V end lost 0 bases, the J end lost 3 bases, and 12 bases lay between the germline ends. The CDR3 sequence is CASSYSAPGPNQPQHF. The CDR3 nucleotides are TGTGCCAGCAGTTACTCAGCGCCCGGGCCCAATCAGCCCCAGCATTTT.

Ten or more counts support this clone. This sequence joins TRBV11-3 and TRBJ2-3, with D maybe TRBD2 (5 bases). CDR1 and CDR2 from the germline V gene are SGHNT and YENEEA. Trimming pared 5 bases from V and 2 bases from J, leaving 14 bases between. There are 15 residues in the CDR3. CDR3: CASSLPGGSTDTQYF. CDR3 DNA sequence: TGTGCCAGCAGCCTCCCGGGCGGGTCCACAGATACGCAGTATTTT.

The chain is built from TRBV6-8 and TRBJ1-1, with D unresolved. Looked up from germline, CDR1 is MNHGY and CDR2 is SAAAGT. Trimming took 2 bases from V and 1 from J, leaving 8 bases between them. CDR3 length: 14 amino acids. CDR3 region: CASSYPGQNTEAFF. The CDR3 DNA reads TGTGCCAGCAGTTACCCAGGTCAGAACACTGAAGCTTTCTTT.

This clone was seen a few times. CDR3 DNA sequence: TGTGCCAGCAGCGTAGAACTAGCGACCTACAATGAGCAGTTCTTC. Protein: CASSVELATYNEQFF. This rearrangement joins TRBV9 to TRBJ2-1; 7 bases align to TRBD2. V shed 0 bases and J 2 bases; nucleotides not matched to a gene: 2. CDR1 SGDLS and CDR2 YYNGEE come from the germline V gene. There are 15 residues in the CDR3.

This clone was detected only a few times. The chain has TRBV9 and TRBJ2-7; D is unresolved. Deletions cut 1 base from V and 3 bases from J, with 11 bases between. In germline, CDR1 is SGDLS, CDR2 YYNGEE. CDR3 length equals 14 residues. Written as DNA, the CDR3 is TGTGCCAGCAGCGTAACGGAAGGAGACTACGAGCAGTACTTC. This encodes CASSVTEGDYEQYF.

This chain uses TRBV2 with TRBJ2-5, with 7 bases identical to TRBD2. There are 16 residues in the CDR3. Unmatched junction bases numbered 11, after V lost 6 bases and J lost 1 base. Germline-derived CDR1 and CDR2 are SNHLY and FYNNEI. For the CDR3, the DNA is TGTGCCAGCAGATTGGGGGAGGGGCCCGGCCAAGAGACCCAGTACTTC. Translation: CASRLGEGPGQETQYF.

The chain links TRBV11-3 to TRBJ1-1, with TRBD1 as a possible D gene (5 bases). V lost 1 base, J lost 4 bases, and 13 bases lay in between. The CDR3 loop spans 15 amino acids. Germline lookup yields CDR1 SGHNT and CDR2 YENEEA. The DNA for the CDR3 is TGTGCCAGCAGCTTAGGGGGGTCTTTTGGCACTGAAGCTTTCTTT. The encoded protein is CASSLGGSFGTEAFF.

The V gene is TRBV12-5, the J gene TRBJ1-1; perhaps TRBD1 as D (5 bases). CDR3 length equals 14 residues. The germline V gene encodes CDR1 LGHNT and CDR2 FRNRAP. The CDR3 nucleotides read TGTGCCAGCCTCCTTCAACGGGGCAGCACTGAAGCTTTCTTT. Translating it yields CASLLQRGSTEAFF.

The V gene is TRBV11-3, the J gene TRBJ2-3; D unresolved. V lost 4 bases and J 0 bases, leaving 8 bases between the germline ends. The CDR3 runs 14 residues. Germline V lookup: CDR1 SGHNT, CDR2 YENEEA. The CDR3: CASSSDHSTDTQYF. CDR3 DNA sequence: TGTGCCAGCAGCTCGGACCATAGCACAGATACGCAGTATTTT. Full variable domain (missing parts from reference TRBV11-3 and TRBJ2-3): EAGVVQSPRYKIIEKKQPVAFWCNPISGHNTLYWYLQNLGQGPELLIRYENEEAVDDSQLPKDRFSAERLKGVDSTLKIQPAELGDSAVYLCASSSDHSTDTQYFGPGTRLTVL.

The sample holds a few counts of this clone. J is TRBJ1-4 and V is TRBV11-3; possibly TRBD1 for D (5 bases). The CDR3 totals 15 residues. Germline V CDR1 and CDR2: SGHNT, YENEEA. Trimming took off 5 bases at V and 3 bases at J, with 13 bases between the two ends. The CDR3 reads CASSPGPAANEKLFF. In DNA form, the CDR3 reads TGTGCCAGCAGCCCGGGACCTGCGGCTAATGAAAAACTGTTTTTT.

There are a few counts of this clone. This sequence joins TRBV28 and TRBJ2-7, with D perhaps matching TRBD2 (5 bases). V dropped 2 bases and J dropped 3 bases, with 11 bases sitting between them. Germline assignment: CDR1 MDHEN and CDR2 SYDVKM. The CDR3 extends over 14 amino acids. CDR3 region: CASSLGRGFYEQYF. CDR3 nucleotide sequence: TGTGCCAGCAGTTTAGGCCGGGGTTTCTACGAGCAGTACTTC.

The rearrangement uses TRBV25-1 and TRBJ2-5; 9 positions agree with TRBD1. The trim removed 6 bases at V and 4 bases at J, leaving 12 bases unmatched. CDR1 MGHDK and CDR2 SYGVNS come from the germline V gene. CDR3 size: 16 residues. The CDR3 loop reads CASSPLGGTGRETQYF. As DNA, the CDR3 is TGTGCCAGCAGCCCTCTCGGCGGGACAGGGAGAGAGACCCAGTACTTC.

The gene calls are TRBV11-3 and TRBJ2-7, with 9 bases lining up with TRBD2. The J segment lost 6 bases and the V segment lost 5 bases, leaving 11 bases of the junction unmatched. Germline CDR1 is SGHNT and CDR2 is YENEEA. CDR3 length equals 15 residues. The CDR3 spells CASSIHQRGVSEQYF. In DNA, the CDR3 is TGTGCCAGCAGCATACATCAGCGGGGGGTCTCCGAGCAGTACTTC. Full variable domain (remainder filled in from reference TRBV11-3 and TRBJ2-7): EAGVVQSPRYKIIEKKQPVAFWCNPISGHNTLYWYLQNLGQGPELLIRYENEEAVDDSQLPKDRFSAERLKGVDSTLKIQPAELGDSAVYLCASSIHQRGVSEQYFGPGTRLTVT.

V and J are TRBV11-3 and TRBJ2-7; 7 nucleotides line up with TRBD2. Germline loops: CDR1 SGHNT, CDR2 YENEEA. V gave up 5 bases and J gave up 4 bases; unmatched junction bases: 8. CDR3 size: 14 residues. The CDR3 DNA reads as TGTGCCAGCAGCGTCGACGGGAGGAAATACGAGCAGTACTTC. Its translation is CASSVDGRKYEQYF.

The V and J genes are TRBV19 and TRBJ2-1; D uncertain. V was shortened by 3 bases and J by 7 bases, with 10 bases between the two germline ends. In germline, CDR1 is LNHDA, CDR2 SQIVND (reference sequence). This CDR3 contains 13 residues. The CDR3 here is CASSIGSGNEQFF. In DNA form, the CDR3 reads TGTGCCAGTAGTATTGGCTCCGGGAATGAGCAGTTCTTC.

J is TRBJ2-1 and V is TRBV23-1; D perhaps matches TRBD2 (5 bases). TRBV23-1 is labeled an ORF, and its function is uncertain. The CDR3 has 13 amino acids. V was clipped by 6 bases and J by 2 bases, with 8 bases between them. The CDR3 region is CASRGDPYNEQFF. Written as DNA, the CDR3 is TGCGCCAGCAGGGGAGATCCCTACAATGAGCAGTTCTTC.

This clone has a handful of counts. This chain uses TRBV28 with TRBJ2-5; no firm D call. V was shortened by 3 bases and J by 5 bases, with 13 bases between the two germline ends. The CDR3 is 14 amino acids. The germline CDR1 and CDR2 sequences are MDHEN and SYDVKM. The CDR3 loop reads CASSLEPLGETQYF. CDR3 in DNA: TGTGCCAGCAGTTTGGAGCCACTCGGCGAGACCCAGTACTTC.

The table lists this clone with a few counts. The chain joins TRBV11-3 to TRBJ2-1; 8 bases line up with TRBD2. J was trimmed by 8 bases and V by 4 bases; bases with no gene match: 10. CDR1 and CDR2 from the germline V gene are SGHNT and YENEEA. The CDR3 is made up of 15 amino acids. The CDR3 protein is CASSSNGLAGDEQFF. The CDR3 DNA is TGTGCCAGCAGCTCCAACGGACTAGCTGGGGATGAGCAGTTCTTC.

The chain carries TRBV19 and TRBJ1-4; D gene ambiguous. CDR1 and CDR2 from the germline V gene are LNHDA and SQIVND (reference sequence). The CDR3 is 15 residues long. V was clipped by 6 bases and J by 0 bases, with 11 bases between them. This CDR3 is CASRGARTTNEKLFF. The CDR3 nucleotides read TGTGCCAGTAGAGGCGCCAGAACAACTAATGAAAAACTGTTTTTT.

This chain links TRBV30 with TRBJ1-1, with D unresolved. This CDR3 is built from 14 residues. V dropped 2 bases and J dropped 8 bases, with 18 bases sitting between them. Germline lookup yields CDR1 GTSNPN and CDR2 SVGIG (reference sequence). The CDR3 DNA follows: TGTGCCTGGAGTCCCTCTGGTACGCTGGGGGAAGCTTTCTTT. Amino acids: CAWSPSGTLGEAFF.

The chain combines TRBV18 with TRBJ2-3; D is unclear. Per the germline V gene, CDR1 is KGHSH and CDR2 is LQKENI. There are 14 residues in the CDR3. Trimming cost V 0 bases and J 1 base, with 5 bases left between them. CDR3 sequence (DNA): TGTGCCAGCTCACCACCGGCGGGCACAGATACGCAGTATTTT. Its protein product is CASSPPAGTDTQYF.

This clone was recorded a few times. The chain combines TRBV11-3 with TRBJ1-3, with D hard to call. The CDR3 contains 14 residues. Trimming cost V 1 base and J 4 bases, with 8 bases left between them. Per germline, CDR1 SGHNT and CDR2 YENEEA. The CDR3 DNA reads TGTGCCAGCAGCTTAGTTTTGGAGGGAAACACCATATATTTT. Translated: CASSLVLEGNTIYF.